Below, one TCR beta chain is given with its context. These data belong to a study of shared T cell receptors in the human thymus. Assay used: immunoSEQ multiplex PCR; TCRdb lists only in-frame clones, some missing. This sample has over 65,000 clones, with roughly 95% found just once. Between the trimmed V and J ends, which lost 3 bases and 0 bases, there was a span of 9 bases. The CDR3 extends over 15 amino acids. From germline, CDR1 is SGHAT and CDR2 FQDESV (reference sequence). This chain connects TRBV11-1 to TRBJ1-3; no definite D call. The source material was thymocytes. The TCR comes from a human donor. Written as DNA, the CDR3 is TGTGCCAGCAGCTTCGGGTTTTCCTCTGGAAACACCATATATTTT. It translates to CASSFGFSSGNTIYF.